Here is one TCR beta chain with its context. V lost 4 bases to trimming and J lost 7 bases, with 10 bases between them. CDR3 size: 12 residues. The data are from a study of blood T cell repertoires in COVID-19. Using immunoSEQ multiplex PCR, the repertoire was profiled, and TCRdb retains in-frame clones only, with some absent. The data contain 650,000 to 800,000 clones, 85% to 90% of them seen just once; the ten biggest clones take up 0.2% to 0.3%. The specimen was peripheral blood. The rearrangement links TRBV12-3 or TRBV12-4 to TRBJ1-2, with D uncertain. The source is a woman younger than 30 with acute or convalescent COVID-19. In DNA form, the CDR3 reads TGTGCCAGCAGTTCCTCAGCGGTTGGCTACACCTTC. Translated, it gives CASSSSAVGYTF.